The 31 T cell receptor beta chains given below trace back to one sample, sequenced in a study of a mutant IDH1 vaccine in newly diagnosed glioma. The time point here: week 5, during vaccination. Alongside topical imiquimod, each dose of vaccine comprised 300 ug of mutant IDH1 20-mer peptide. For these TCRs, the target antigens are not known. Only in-frame clones appear in the TCRdb table, and some are missing; sequencing was by immunoSEQ multiplex PCR. The repertoire holds about 37,000 clones, with around 83% as singletons. The sample here was PBMCs, taken from a glioma patient whose treatment included an IDH1 peptide vaccine. These TCRs come from a man aged 25-45 years with glioma.

The chain combines TRBV7-3 with TRBJ1-1, with D unclear. The V end was cut by 2 bases, the J end by 1 base, with 5 bases between. Looked up from germline, CDR1 is SGHTA and CDR2 is FQGTGA. This CDR3 is built from 13 residues. CDR3 in amino acids: CASSLVANTEAFF. The CDR3 DNA reads as TGTGCCAGCAGCTTAGTAGCGAACACTGAAGCTTTCTTT.

The rearrangement uses TRBV6-6 and TRBJ1-5; D gene uncertain. Germline CDR1 reads MNHNY; CDR2 reads SVGAGI (reference sequence). With 2 bases removed from V and 6 bases from J, the gap between germline ends came to 8 bases. The CDR3 covers 13 residues. The CDR3 is CASSYNLGQPQHF. The CDR3 DNA follows: TGTGCCAGCAGTTACAATTTAGGTCAGCCCCAGCATTTT.

V gene TRBV4-2 combines with J gene TRBJ2-5; D is possibly TRBD1 (5 bases). Germline CDR1 is LGHNA and CDR2 is YNFKEQ. The CDR3 extends over 13 amino acids. V was clipped by 0 bases and J by 4 bases, with 6 bases between them. CDR3 region: CASSQDRAETQYF. The CDR3 region has the DNA TGTGCCAGCAGCCAAGACAGGGCAGAGACCCAGTACTTC.

This clone showed up just a few times. This sequence joins TRBV29-1 and TRBJ1-1; D is perhaps TRBD1 (5 bases). The germline CDR1 and CDR2 sequences are SQVTM and ANQGSEA. V was cut by 0 bases and J by 4 bases, with 15 bases left in between. The CDR3 has 15 residues. The DNA of the CDR3 is TGCAGCGTTGAAGAGGCAGGGAAGTCTGGCACTGAAGCTTTCTTT. Protein product: CSVEEAGKSGTEAFF.

The chain combines TRBV2 with TRBJ2-2, with D perhaps matching TRBD1 or TRBD2 (5 bases each). Trimming pared 3 bases from V and 5 bases from J, leaving 19 bases between. This CDR3 spans 17 amino acids. Looked up from germline, CDR1 is SNHLY and CDR2 is FYNNEI. The CDR3 sequence: CASSDNRRGIWTGELFF. The DNA for the CDR3 is TGTGCCAGCAGTGATAACAGGCGAGGGATATGGACCGGGGAGCTGTTTTTT. The full variable domain, completed using reference TRBV2 and TRBJ2-2, is EPEVTQTPSHQVTQMGQEVILRCVPISNHLYFYWYRQILGQKVEFLVSFYNNEISEKSEIFDDQFSVERPDGSNFTLKIRSTKLEDSAMYFCASSDNRRGIWTGELFFGEGSRLTVL.

This rearrangement joins TRBV27 to TRBJ2-7, with 7 nucleotides matching TRBD1. Losses at the gene ends were 5 bases for V and 0 bases for J; bases not matched to a gene: 4. The CDR3 is 14 amino acids. CDR1 is MNHEY, CDR2 SMNVEV, per germline (reference sequence). CDR3 coding DNA: TGTGCCAGCAGTAGCCGGGACAGCTCCTACGAGCAGTACTTC. Its protein is CASSSRDSSYEQYF.

The CDR3 sequence is CASSSYPPGEQYF. DNA of the CDR3: TGTGCCAGCAGCTCATACCCCCCCGGGGAGCAGTACTTC. The chain recombines TRBV7-9 with TRBJ2-7; D unresolved. V was shortened by 4 bases and J by 7 bases, with 14 bases between the two germline ends. The CDR3 has 13 residues. CDR1 is SEHNR, CDR2 FQNEAQ, per germline (reference sequence).

In nucleotides, the CDR3 is TGTGCCAGCAGCGATTTGGGGAAGGACTATGGCTACACCTTC. It encodes CASSDLGKDYGYTF. The chain couples TRBV28 to TRBJ1-2; D not certain. V was cut by 6 bases and J by 3 bases, with 14 bases left in between. The germline gives CDR1 MDHEN, CDR2 SYDVKM. There are 14 residues in the CDR3.

This clone occurred once. The chain employs TRBV5-6 and TRBJ1-2; TRBD1 matches at 9 bases. This CDR3 has 16 residues. V shed 2 bases, J shed 1 base, and the junction held 6 bases outside the gene matches. The germline CDR1 and CDR2 sequences are SGHDT and YYEEEE. The CDR3 region is CASSFYRTGDNYGYTF. The CDR3, as DNA: TGTGCCAGCAGCTTTTACCGGACAGGGGATAACTATGGCTACACCTTC.

This clone was seen a handful of times. V is TRBV25-1 and J is TRBJ1-1; D is unresolved. V was trimmed by 3 bases and J by 0 bases, leaving 8 bases between them. Looked up from germline, CDR1 is MGHDK and CDR2 is SYGVNS. CDR3 size: 14 residues. CDR3 bases: TGTGCCAGCAGTGATCGTCAGTTGAACACTGAAGCTTTCTTT. It specifies CASSDRQLNTEAFF.

In this sample, this clone turned up once. The J gene is TRBJ1-1, the V gene TRBV27; possibly TRBD1 for D (5 bases). Germline V lookup: CDR1 MNHEY, CDR2 SMNVEV (reference sequence). Trimming removed 2 bases at V and 3 bases at J, with 13 bases between. CDR3 length: 15 amino acids. CDR3 sequence: CASSLKVRGHTEAFF. Here the CDR3 DNA reads TGTGCCAGCAGTTTAAAAGTGCGGGGACACACTGAAGCTTTCTTT.

This chain connects TRBV5-6 to TRBJ1-2, with 10 bases matching TRBD1. The V and J ends lost 2 bases and 2 bases, in that order; junction bases with no gene match: 3. This CDR3 comprises 15 residues. Germline values: CDR1 SGHDT, CDR2 YYEEEE. For the CDR3, the DNA is TGTGCCAGCAGCTTTAGGACAGGGGGAAACTATGGCTACACCTTC. Protein product: CASSFRTGGNYGYTF.

This rearrangement joins TRBV14 to TRBJ2-7, with 9 bases lining up with TRBD1. Trimming at V came to 0 bases and at J to 5 bases, leaving 5 bases not matched to a gene. The CDR3 extends over 15 amino acids. Germline lookup yields CDR1 SGHDN and CDR2 FVKESK. The CDR3: CASSQEGQGSHEQYF. The CDR3, as DNA: TGTGCCAGCAGCCAAGAGGGACAGGGTTCCCACGAGCAGTACTTC.

Only a few counts were recorded for this clone. The rearrangement uses TRBV5-1 and TRBJ2-2; no firm D call. CDR1 is SGHRS and CDR2 is YFSETQ in the germline V gene. V dropped 0 bases and J dropped 6 bases, with 3 bases sitting between them. The CDR3 is made up of 12 amino acids. CDR3 DNA sequence: TGCGCCAGCAGCTTGGTAGCCGGGGAGCTGTTTTTT. Translation: CASSLVAGELFF. The full variable domain, in which reference TRBV5-1 and TRBJ2-2 provide the parts outside the CDR3, is KAGVTQTPRYLIKTRGQQVTLSCSPISGHRSVSWYQQTPGQGLQFLFEYFSETQRNKGNFPGRFSGRQFSNSRSEMNVSTLELGDSALYLCASSLVAGELFFGEGSRLTVL.

V is TRBV5-6 and J is TRBJ2-7; D gene uncertain. Germline lookup yields CDR1 SGHDT and CDR2 YYEEEE. The CDR3 runs 15 residues. Deletions cut 0 bases from V and 2 bases from J, with 12 bases between. The CDR3 reads CASSLGQGRTYEQYF. Written as DNA, the CDR3 is TGTGCCAGCAGCTTGGGACAAGGAAGGACCTACGAGCAGTACTTC. The full variable domain, with the rest looked up from reference TRBV5-6 and TRBJ2-7, is DAGVTQSPTHLIKTRGQQVTLRCSPKSGHDTVSWYQQALGQGPQFIFQYYEEEERQRGNFPDRFSGHQFPNYSSELNVNALLLGDSALYLCASSLGQGRTYEQYFGPGTRLTVT.

The J gene is TRBJ2-1, the V gene TRBV4-1; no firm D call. CDR1 is MGHRA, CDR2 YSYEKL, per germline. The length of the CDR3 is 15 residues. The ends were cut back, 1 base at V and 0 bases at J, with 7 bases in the middle. The CDR3: CASSQVGSSYNEQFF. The CDR3 DNA is TGCGCCAGCAGCCAAGTGGGTTCCTCCTACAATGAGCAGTTCTTC.

The rearrangement uses TRBV7-9 and TRBJ1-5; tentatively, D is TRBD1 (5 bases). This CDR3 has 14 amino acids. Trimming pared 1 base from V and 5 bases from J, leaving 9 bases between. CDR1 is SEHNR, CDR2 FQNEAQ, per germline (reference sequence). In DNA form, the CDR3 reads TGTGCCAGCAGCTTAGGAGGGGCTGATCAGCCCCAGCATTTT. Translated, it gives CASSLGGADQPQHF.

V gene TRBV5-1 combines with J gene TRBJ2-1; D ambiguous. V was shortened by 5 bases and J by 5 bases, with 5 bases between the two germline ends. The CDR3 has 11 amino acids. Looked up from germline, CDR1 is SGHRS and CDR2 is YFSETQ. The CDR3 sequence: CASRGDNEQFF. The CDR3 DNA sequence: TGCGCCAGCAGGGGTGACAATGAGCAGTTCTTC.

The V call is TRBV19, the J call TRBJ1-4, with no clear D. The germline V gene has CDR1 LNHDA and CDR2 SQIVND (reference sequence). CDR3 length: 14 residues. V shed 7 bases and J shed 0 bases, with 9 bases lying between them. CDR3 residues: CASTRSTTNEKLFF. The CDR3 DNA reads as TGTGCCAGTACCCGATCTACAACTAATGAAAAACTGTTTTTT.

This sequence joins TRBV15 and TRBJ1-1; D not resolved. The germline V gene encodes CDR1 LNHNV and CDR2 YYDKDF (reference sequence). The CDR3 has 13 amino acids. V gave up 1 base and J gave up 3 bases, with 6 bases separating them. CDR3 in DNA: TGTGCCACCAGCAGAGCAGAGGACACTGAAGCTTTCTTT. Residues: CATSRAEDTEAFF.

This clone was observed a single time. The rearrangement uses TRBV28 and TRBJ2-7; tentatively, D is TRBD1 or TRBD2 (5 bases each). V shed 6 bases and J shed 1 base, with 13 bases lying between them. The CDR3 totals 14 residues. Germline values: CDR1 MDHEN, CDR2 SYDVKM. CDR3 region: CASREQGVSYEQYF. The CDR3 DNA reads as TGTGCCAGCAGGGAGCAGGGAGTTTCCTACGAGCAGTACTTC.

This chain joins TRBV10-3 and TRBJ2-3; 7 bases are shared with TRBD1. V shed 8 bases and J 2 bases; nucleotides not matched to a gene: 10. CDR1 is ENHRY and CDR2 is SYGVKD in the germline V gene. This CDR3 is 15 amino acids long. Written as DNA, the CDR3 is TGTGCCATCCAAAGTACGGGACAGTCCACAGATACGCAGTATTTT. Encoded protein: CAIQSTGQSTDTQYF.

The chain has TRBV19 and TRBJ1-6, with 9 bases fitting TRBD1. J was trimmed by 7 bases and V by 5 bases; bases with no gene match: 9. Germline CDR1 is LNHDA and CDR2 is SQIVND (reference sequence). This CDR3 contains 16 residues. The CDR3, as DNA: TGTGCCAGTAGTCACACCCGGGACAGGGCGAATTCACCCCTCCACTTT. Protein sequence: CASSHTRDRANSPLHF.

The rearrangement joins TRBV19 to TRBJ1-2; TRBD1 matches 7 bases. V shed 1 base, J shed 4 bases, and the junction held 6 bases outside the gene matches. Per germline, CDR1 LNHDA and CDR2 SQIVND (reference sequence). The CDR3 length is 15 residues. As DNA, the CDR3 is TGTGCCAGTAGTATAGCGGCAGAGGGGGCCTATGGCTACACCTTC. Translated, it gives CASSIAAEGAYGYTF.

This clone appeared a single time. V is TRBV6-5 and J is TRBJ1-2; 7 positions agree with TRBD1. Germline CDR1 MNHEY, CDR2 SVGAGI. CDR3 length: 14 amino acids. V lost 6 bases and J lost 2; bases outside the gene matches: 6. Here the CDR3 DNA reads TGTGCCAGCAGCCGGGGACAGTTAAACTATGGCTACACCTTC. Translating it yields CASSRGQLNYGYTF.

The V gene is TRBV13, the J gene TRBJ2-7; TRBD2 matches 14 bases. The V gene end was trimmed by 5 bases and the J gene end by 3 bases; junction bases not matched to a gene: 6. The CDR3 is made up of 16 amino acids. Germline CDR1 PRHDT, CDR2 FYEKMQ (reference sequence). This CDR3 reads CASSPGLAGGYYEQYF. In nucleotides, the CDR3 is TGTGCCAGCAGCCCTGGACTAGCGGGAGGATACTACGAGCAGTACTTC. Together with reference TRBV13 and TRBJ2-7, the CDR3 gives the full variable domain: AAGVIQSPRHLIKEKRETATLKCYPIPRHDTVYWYQQGPGQDPQFLISFYEKMQSDKGSIPDRFSAQQFSDYHSELNMSSLELGDSALYFCASSPGLAGGYYEQYFGPGTRLTVT.

The V call is TRBV6-1, the J call TRBJ1-5; possible D gene TRBD1, 5 bases. CDR1 MNHNS and CDR2 SASEGT come from the germline V gene. The V gene lost 7 bases and the J gene lost 5 bases, with 15 bases spanning the gap. The CDR3 is 14 residues long. The CDR3 region is CASTIGWGDQPQHF. As DNA, the CDR3 is TGTGCCAGCACCATAGGGTGGGGGGATCAGCCCCAGCATTTT.

This chain links TRBV10-1 with TRBJ2-5; 8 nucleotides align to TRBD2. The CDR3 covers 16 residues. After removal of 3 bases from V and 5 bases from J, the junction contained 11 bases not matched to a gene. Germline CDR1 WNHNN, CDR2 SYGVQD (reference sequence). CDR3 in amino acids: CASSEAGAPGGETQYF. DNA of the CDR3: TGCGCCAGCAGTGAAGCCGGGGCCCCGGGAGGGGAGACCCAGTACTTC.

The V call is TRBV10-3, the J call TRBJ2-5; 12 nucleotides line up with TRBD1. V gave up 3 bases and J gave up 1 base; unmatched junction bases: 9. Germline V gene lookup returns CDR1 ENHRY and CDR2 SYGVKD. CDR3 length equals 18 residues. The CDR3 spells CAISERDRGHFGQETQYF. The CDR3 DNA sequence: TGTGCCATCAGTGAACGGGACAGGGGGCATTTCGGCCAAGAGACCCAGTACTTC.

CDR3 loop: CASSTTGTGVFGNTIYF. The CDR3 nucleotides read TGTGCCAGCAGCACAACCGGGACAGGGGTCTTTGGAAACACCATATATTTT. The chain recombines TRBV5-4 with TRBJ1-3; 10 bases are shared with TRBD1. The CDR3 runs 17 residues. J gave up 3 bases and V 4 bases, and 10 bases lay outside the gene matches. Germline CDR1 and CDR2: SGHNT and YYREEE (reference sequence).

V usage is TRBV6-5 and J usage is TRBJ2-7, with TRBD1 identical over 11 bases. The CDR3 loop spans 14 amino acids. V gave up 6 bases and J gave up 6 bases; unmatched junction bases: 7. Germline assignment: CDR1 MNHEY and CDR2 SVGAGI. The DNA of the CDR3 is TGTGCCAGCAGCCGCCGGGACAGGGGGACCGAGCAGTACTTC. Translated: CASSRRDRGTEQYF.